The 26 T cell receptor beta chains in this list originate from one sample, sequenced in a study of T cell responses to AZD1222 COVID-19 vaccine. The data were produced by immunoSEQ multiplex PCR, yet TCRdb's version contains in-frame clones alone and is incomplete. Of about 110,000 clones listed, approximately 89% are singletons. Sequences were derived from peripheral blood, sampled on day 0 of AZD1222 vaccination. These receptors came from an adult in good health.

The chain is built from TRBV29-1 and TRBJ1-1; 10 bases fit TRBD1. Germline CDR1 and CDR2: SQVTM and ANQGSEA. The CDR3 is 11 residues long. V shed 6 bases and J 13 bases; nucleotides not matched to a gene: 8. The CDR3 DNA reads TGCAGCGTCGCCGGGACAGGGGAAATTTTCTTT. This codes for CSVAGTGEIFF.

The rearrangement joins TRBV7-2 to TRBJ2-1; D possibly corresponds to TRBD2 (7 bases). V was cut by 4 bases and J by 7 bases, with 14 bases left in between. CDR3 length equals 14 residues. Germline V CDR1 and CDR2: SGHTA, FQGNSA. Written as DNA, the CDR3 is TGTGCCAGCAGCTCCCTGGGGGGGACAAATGAGCAGTTCTTC. As protein: CASSSLGGTNEQFF.

The gene calls are TRBV6-5 and TRBJ1-1; D not resolved. This CDR3 spans 15 amino acids. V was trimmed by 6 bases and J by 6 bases, leaving 20 bases between them. Germline V gene data show CDR1 as MNHEY and CDR2 as SVGAGI. CDR3 DNA sequence: TGTGCCAGCAGCTTTTCCGCCGAAACCTCAGCTGAAGCTTTCTTT. Residues: CASSFSAETSAEAFF.

This rearrangement joins TRBV21-1 to TRBJ1-2. TRBV21-1 is classified as a pseudogene. The CDR3 spans 11 residues. The DNA for the CDR3 is TGTGCCACCGTCGGGGGCTATGGCTACACCTTC. Residues: CATVGGYGYTF.

This chain connects TRBV6-6 to TRBJ2-1; a possible D gene is TRBD2 (6 bases). Looked up from germline, CDR1 is MNHNY and CDR2 is SVGAGI (reference sequence). CDR3 length equals 15 residues. V lost 5 bases and J lost 4, with 15 bases in between. The CDR3 sequence: CASSKGLGVYNEQFF. The DNA for the CDR3 is TGTGCCAGCAGTAAGGGACTGGGCGTATACAATGAGCAGTTCTTC.

The chain is built from TRBV7-8 and TRBJ2-5; tentatively, D is TRBD2 (5 bases). V lost 4 bases to trimming and J lost 3 bases, with 15 bases between them. CDR3 length: 15 residues. Germline CDR1 reads SGHVS; CDR2 reads FQNEAQ. In nucleotides, the CDR3 is TGTGCCAGCAGCTCCCCGGTCCGGCGGGAAGAGACCCAGTACTTC. The encoded protein is CASSSPVRREETQYF.

The chain carries TRBV12-5 and TRBJ1-6; D is undetermined. Trimming took 6 bases from V and 0 from J, leaving 6 bases between them. The CDR3 is 14 residues long. In germline, CDR1 is LGHNT, CDR2 FRNRAP. CDR3 region: CASGLSSYNSPLHF. CDR3 coding DNA: TGTGCTAGTGGCCTGAGCTCCTATAATTCACCCCTCCACTTT.

The chain is built from TRBV7-3 and TRBJ2-1, with D perhaps matching TRBD1 (6 bases). Germline V lookup: CDR1 SGHTA, CDR2 FQGTGA. Trimming left V 7 bases short and J 2 bases short, with 9 bases between. The CDR3 runs to 13 residues. The CDR3, as DNA: TGTGCCAGCAAACGGGACACCTACAATGAGCAGTTCTTC. Its translation is CASKRDTYNEQFF.

The chain couples TRBV19 to TRBJ1-2; D perhaps matches TRBD1 (6 bases). The length of the CDR3 is 14 residues. Trimming took off 8 bases at V and 9 bases at J, with 22 bases between the two ends. Germline CDR1 and CDR2: LNHDA and SQIVND (reference sequence). Here the CDR3 reads CASAPGGPPASYTF. The CDR3 DNA sequence: TGTGCCAGTGCGCCGGGGGGGCCCCCGGCGAGCTACACCTTC.

V usage is TRBV19 and J usage is TRBJ2-1; 8 bases match TRBD2. The J segment lost 2 bases and the V segment lost 1 base, leaving 1 base of the junction unmatched. The V gene's germline CDR1 is LNHDA and CDR2 SQIVND (reference sequence). This CDR3 has 15 residues. The CDR3 loop reads CASSIAGGPYNEQFF. The CDR3 DNA sequence: TGTGCCAGTAGTATAGCGGGGGGGCCCTACAATGAGCAGTTCTTC.

This rearrangement joins TRBV5-5 to TRBJ2-5; D is tentatively TRBD1 or TRBD2 (5 bases each). The CDR3 runs 16 residues. Trimming left V 0 bases short and J 5 bases short, with 17 bases between. Germline V gene lookup returns CDR1 SGHKS and CDR2 YYEKEE (reference sequence). In nucleotides, the CDR3 is TGTGCCAGCAGCTTGGACTTTGACCTAGCAGGGGAGACCCAGTACTTC. This gives the protein CASSLDFDLAGETQYF.

Concerning this clone itself: Sequence at one end of the junction differs from germline and may be a read error. The chain links TRBV6-1 to TRBJ1-3; D unclear. The CDR3 has 17 amino acids. Germline V gene sequence: CDR1 MNHNS, CDR2 SASEGT. DNA for the CDR3: TGTGCCAGCAGTAAAGCCCCGGAGTTCTCTACTGGAAACACCATATATTTT. This sequence encodes CASSKAPEFSTGNTIYF.

Note on this clone: The same CDR3 is also encoded by other DNA sequences in this sample. This rearrangement joins TRBV12-3 or TRBV12-4 to TRBJ1-1, with D perhaps TRBD1 (5 bases). The CDR3 length is 13 residues. The V gene lost 4 bases and the J gene lost 2 bases, with 8 bases spanning the gap. DNA of the CDR3: TGTGCCAGCAGTTCACAGGTAAACACTGAAGCTTTCTTT. Its protein is CASSSQVNTEAFF.

The chain combines TRBV7-9 with TRBJ2-5, with a weak D call TRBD2 (5 bases). Germline assignment: CDR1 SEHNR and CDR2 FQNEAQ (reference sequence). Trimming removed 5 bases from V and 1 base from J, with 17 bases in between. The CDR3 contains 16 residues. CDR3 in DNA: TGTGCCAGCAGCACCTCCCTCGGCGGAGGCCAAGAGACCCAGTACTTC. This encodes CASSTSLGGGQETQYF.

The chain has TRBV7-9 and TRBJ1-4, with D possibly being TRBD1 (5 bases). Germline assignment: CDR1 SEHNR and CDR2 FQNEAQ (reference sequence). The CDR3 runs 14 residues. V lost 5 bases to trimming and J lost 4 bases, with 11 bases between them. The CDR3 reads CASSPSGGNEKLFF. The CDR3, as DNA: TGTGCCAGCAGCCCGTCCGGGGGTAATGAAAAACTGTTTTTT.

The V gene is TRBV7-8, the J gene TRBJ1-1; D gene ambiguous. Trimming shortened V by 1 base and J by 2 bases, and 8 bases separated the two germline ends. The germline CDR1 and CDR2 sequences are SGHVS and FQNEAQ. The CDR3 runs 14 residues. The CDR3 nucleotides are TGTGCCAGCAGCTTAGAGGGCAGTAACACTGAAGCTTTCTTT. Amino acid sequence: CASSLEGSNTEAFF.

V and J are TRBV5-4 and TRBJ2-2; unclear D gene. The CDR3 totals 15 residues. Germline lookup yields CDR1 SGHNT and CDR2 YYREEE (reference sequence). Trimming stripped 0 bases from V and 0 bases from J, with 6 bases between. CDR3 residues: CASSLGRTNTGELFF. CDR3 coding DNA: TGTGCCAGCAGCTTGGGTCGAACGAACACCGGGGAGCTGTTTTTT.

This chain joins TRBV6-5 and TRBJ1-2; D may be TRBD1 (6 bases). This CDR3 has 14 residues. The V gene lost 7 bases and the J gene lost 2 bases, with 14 bases spanning the gap. Germline values: CDR1 MNHEY, CDR2 SVGAGI. The CDR3 spells CASKFTGSNYGYTF. CDR3 bases: TGTGCCAGCAAGTTTACAGGGTCCAACTATGGCTACACCTTC.

This sequence joins TRBV15 and TRBJ2-7, with a tentative D call TRBD1 (5 bases). The V and J ends lost 1 base and 6 bases respectively, with 10 bases between them. Germline V gene sequence: CDR1 LNHNV, CDR2 YYDKDF (reference sequence). The CDR3 contains 13 residues. CDR3 protein: CATSRVQGVEQYF. CDR3 coding DNA: TGTGCCACCAGCAGAGTCCAGGGTGTCGAGCAGTACTTC.

The chain combines TRBV2 with TRBJ1-6; 8 bases line up with TRBD1. Germline CDR1 and CDR2: SNHLY and FYNNEI. This CDR3 contains 14 residues. The V segment lost 8 bases and the J segment 7 bases; nucleotides outside the gene matches: 7. The CDR3 protein is CASGQGATNSPLHF. The DNA of the CDR3 is TGTGCCAGCGGCCAGGGGGCTACGAATTCACCCCTCCACTTT.

V is TRBV28 and J is TRBJ2-3; D is unclear. Germline assignment: CDR1 MDHEN and CDR2 SYDVKM. The V end lost 1 base, the J end lost 1 base, and 6 bases lay between the germline ends. The CDR3 is 14 residues long. The CDR3 DNA reads as TGTGCCAGCAGTTTATCAGGCCGCACAGATACGCAGTATTTT. Amino acid sequence: CASSLSGRTDTQYF. The whole variable domain, filled in from reference TRBV28 and TRBJ2-3, reads DVKVTQSSRYLVKRTGEKVFLECVQDMDHENMFWYRQDPGLGLRLIYFSYDVKMKEKGDIPEGYSVSREKKERFSLILESASTNQTSMYLCASSLSGRTDTQYFGPGTRLTVL.

The rearrangement uses TRBV4-3 and TRBJ2-5, with a possible D match to TRBD1 (6 bases). The CDR3 has 15 amino acids. In germline, CDR1 is LGHNA, CDR2 YSLEER. Trimming removed 3 bases at V and 5 bases at J, with 16 bases between. The CDR3 DNA follows: TGCGCCAGCAGCCAGGACAGAGGTTCCAGGGAGACCCAGTACTTC. Amino acid sequence: CASSQDRGSRETQYF.

The chain links TRBV4-1 to TRBJ1-1, with a weak D call TRBD1 (5 bases). Germline values: CDR1 MGHRA, CDR2 YSYEKL. V lost 1 base to trimming and J lost 8 bases, with 11 bases between them. This CDR3 region has 13 residues. As DNA, the CDR3 is TGCGCCAGCAGCCAAGTAGGGGCATTGGAAGCTTTCTTT. Translation gives CASSQVGALEAFF.

V gene TRBV19 combines with J gene TRBJ2-5; 10 bases map to TRBD2. The CDR3 contains 16 residues. With V trimmed by 4 bases and J by 0 bases, 5 bases remained unmatched. In germline, CDR1 is LNHDA, CDR2 SQIVND (reference sequence). CDR3 in amino acids: CASSTHSGGYQETQYF. CDR3 in DNA: TGTGCCAGTAGTACCCATAGCGGGGGGTACCAAGAGACCCAGTACTTC.

This chain connects TRBV7-9 to TRBJ2-1; 14 bases are a match to TRBD2. From germline, CDR1 is SEHNR and CDR2 FQNEAQ (reference sequence). The CDR3 has 17 residues. V gave up 4 bases and J gave up 6 bases; unmatched junction bases: 8. The CDR3: CASSWTSGGPGRNEQFF. The CDR3 nucleotides read TGTGCCAGCAGCTGGACTAGCGGGGGGCCCGGGCGCAATGAGCAGTTCTTC.

This sequence joins TRBV6-2 or TRBV6-3 and TRBJ1-5; no clear D. The CDR3 length is 12 residues. Germline V CDR1 and CDR2: MNHEY, SVGEGT. The V end was cut by 0 bases, the J end by 10 bases, with 7 bases between. CDR3 sequence: CASSYSIGPQHF. CDR3 bases: TGTGCCAGCAGTTACTCGATTGGACCCCAGCATTTT.